This T cell receptor beta chain was sequenced during a study of identifying expanded T cells in peripheral blood. Method: immunoSEQ multiplex PCR; TCRdb's copy keeps in-frame clones and lacks some. The sample contains 100,000 to 150,000 clones, 75% to 90% of which appear only once. Germline V gene sequence: CDR1 SQVTM, CDR2 ANQGSEA. The CDR3 length is 13 residues. Deletions cut 3 bases from V and 3 bases from J, with 6 bases between. The V and J genes are TRBV29-1 and TRBJ2-6; D call uncertain. The clonotype originates from a person aged 18 to 75 in good health. The material sequenced was blood. The chain's CDR3 is CSVDGGGANVLTF. Here the CDR3 DNA reads TGCAGCGTTGATGGCGGTGGGGCCAACGTCCTGACTTTC.